This T cell receptor beta chain was captured by sequencing in a study of technical replicates of blood from a handful of donors. Profiling relied on immunoSEQ multiplex PCR, and the TCRdb table lists in-frame clones only, not all of them. The top ten hold 0.35% to 0.45% of the sample, which has roughly 79,000 clones, about nine tenths seen once. The CDR3 runs to 15 residues. Germline lookup yields CDR1 MNHEY and CDR2 SVGAGI. V trimming: 0 bases; J trimming: 4 bases; junction bases outside the gene matches: 2. This clonotype was sampled from a human donor in good health. Some clones in this sample may be carry-over from other donors' samples. The V call is TRBV6-5, the J call TRBJ2-7; 11 bases agree with TRBD2. The material sequenced was T cells isolated from PBMCs. CDR3 amino acids: CASSYSGTSGYEQYF. In DNA, the CDR3 is TGTGCCAGCAGTTACTCCGGGACTAGCGGATACGAGCAGTACTTC.